This entry lists 7 T cell receptor beta chains sequenced from one sample in a study of CD4 T cells in relation to SARS-CoV-2 and coronaviruses (dated by TCRdb to the early 2020s). CD4+ T cells from unexposed donors were collected before the COVID-19 pandemic (2011-2018). Following 10 days of culture, the EasySep CD4+ T cell isolation kit was used to isolate CD4+ T cells. These receptors have no identified antigens. Libraries were prepared through the immunoSEQ multiplex PCR assay. The source is immuneACCESS, and TCRdb retained only in-frame sequences with V and J called. Part of the clones is not carried over; for the studies checked, unresolved V genes explain less than half of this, and the remainder is unexplained. For this sample there are tens of thousands of clones; about 80% appear just once. The ten largest clones capture approximately 14% of the sample. The sequenced material came from CD4+ T cells from PBMCs, cultured in vitro. The receptors stem from a human donor in good health.

This clone was recorded once. The chain joins TRBV28 to TRBJ1-4; TRBD1 matches 7 bases. CDR3 length: 13 amino acids. Germline V gives CDR1 MDHEN, CDR2 SYDVKM. Trimming cost V 9 bases and J 7 bases; bases outside gene matches: 8. The CDR3 protein is CASHRGSSEKLFF. CDR3 DNA: TGTGCCAGTCACAGGGGAAGTAGTGAAAAACTGTTTTTT. Full variable domain (outside the CDR3, taken from reference TRBV28 and TRBJ1-4): DVKVTQSSRYLVKRTGEKVFLECVQDMDHENMFWYRQDPGLGLRLIYFSYDVKMKEKGDIPEGYSVSREKKERFSLILESASTNQTSMYLCASHRGSSEKLFFGSGTQLSVL.

The CDR3 coding sequence is TGCGCCAGCGCTGAGGGACCGAGCTCCTACGAGCAGTACTTC. Translated: CASAEGPSSYEQYF. The rearrangement uses TRBV5-1 and TRBJ2-7, with D possibly called TRBD1 or TRBD2 (5 bases each). The CDR3 runs 14 residues. Germline loops: CDR1 SGHRS, CDR2 YFSETQ. V lost 7 bases, J lost 0 bases, and 14 bases lay in between.

The J gene is TRBJ1-3, the V gene TRBV9, with TRBD1 matching over 8 bases. The CDR3 extends over 14 amino acids. The V segment lost 2 bases and the J segment 2 bases; nucleotides outside the gene matches: 0. Germline V gives CDR1 SGDLS, CDR2 YYNGEE. CDR3 DNA sequence: TGTGCCAGCAGCGTGACAGGGGCTGGAAACACCATATATTTT. Translation: CASSVTGAGNTIYF. The whole variable domain, filled in from reference TRBV9 and TRBJ1-3, reads DSGVTQTPKHLITATGQRVTLRCSPRSGDLSVYWYQQSLDQGLQFLIQYYNGEERAKGNILERFSAQQFPDLHSELNLSSLELGDSALYFCASSVTGAGNTIYFGEGSWLTVV.

This chain joins TRBV28 and TRBJ2-7, with 12 bases matching TRBD2. V lost 1 base to trimming and J lost 7 bases; unmatched junction nucleotides: 5. The CDR3 runs 15 residues. Germline CDR1 is MDHEN and CDR2 is SYDVKM. This chain's CDR3 is CASSLYGLAGNEQYF. CDR3 DNA: TGTGCCAGCAGTTTATACGGACTAGCGGGAAATGAGCAGTACTTC.

The V call is TRBV19, the J call TRBJ2-3, with unresolved D. Trimming removed 2 bases from V and 1 base from J, with 4 bases in between. Germline V gene data show CDR1 as LNHDA and CDR2 as SQIVND (reference sequence). The CDR3 is 13 residues long. In nucleotides, the CDR3 is TGTGCCAGTAGTATAATAGGCACAGATACGCAGTATTTT. It translates to CASSIIGTDTQYF.

This clone was seen a handful of times. J is TRBJ1-2 and V is TRBV29-1, with D unresolved. V was trimmed by 5 bases and J by 4 bases, leaving 8 bases between them. The germline V gene encodes CDR1 SQVTM and CDR2 ANQGSEA. The CDR3 is 11 residues long. The CDR3 loop reads CSVLAAYGYTF. CDR3 sequence (DNA): TGCAGCGTTCTGGCAGCCTATGGCTACACCTTC.

The rearrangement links TRBV7-2 to TRBJ2-3; D is undetermined. The CDR3 runs 16 residues. Germline loops: CDR1 SGHTA, CDR2 FQGNSA. V shed 5 bases and J shed 4 bases, with 19 bases lying between them. This chain's CDR3 is CASSGAVGGSSDTQYF. The CDR3 nucleotides read TGTGCCAGCAGCGGCGCGGTTGGTGGCTCCTCAGATACGCAGTATTTT.